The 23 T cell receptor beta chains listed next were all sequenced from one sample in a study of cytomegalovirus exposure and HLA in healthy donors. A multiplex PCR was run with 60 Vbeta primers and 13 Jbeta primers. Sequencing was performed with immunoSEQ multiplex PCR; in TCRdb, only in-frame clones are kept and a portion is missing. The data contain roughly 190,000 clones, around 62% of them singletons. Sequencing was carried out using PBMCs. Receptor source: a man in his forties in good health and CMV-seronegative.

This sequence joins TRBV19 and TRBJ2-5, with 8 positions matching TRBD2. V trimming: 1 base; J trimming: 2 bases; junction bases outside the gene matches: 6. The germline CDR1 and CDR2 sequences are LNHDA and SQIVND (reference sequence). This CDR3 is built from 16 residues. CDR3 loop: CASSIGVAGIQETQYF. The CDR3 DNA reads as TGTGCCAGTAGTATAGGGGTAGCGGGGATTCAAGAGACCCAGTACTTC.

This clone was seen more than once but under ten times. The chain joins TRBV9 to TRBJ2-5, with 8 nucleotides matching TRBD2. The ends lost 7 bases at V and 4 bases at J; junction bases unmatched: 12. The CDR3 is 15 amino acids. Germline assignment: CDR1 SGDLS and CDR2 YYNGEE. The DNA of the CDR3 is TGTGCCAGCTTCATTTGGAGCGGGAGATCAGAGACCCAGTACTTC. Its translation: CASFIWSGRSETQYF.

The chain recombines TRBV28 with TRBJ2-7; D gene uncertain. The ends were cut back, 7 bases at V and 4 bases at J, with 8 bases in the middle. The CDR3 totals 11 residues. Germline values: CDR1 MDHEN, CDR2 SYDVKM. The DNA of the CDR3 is TGTGCCAGCAATCAGAATTACGAGCAGTACTTC. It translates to CASNQNYEQYF.

CDR3 loop: CASSRDRATYNSPLHF. In DNA, the CDR3 is TGTGCCAGCAGCCGGGACAGGGCTACCTATAATTCACCCCTCCACTTT. This chain links TRBV27 with TRBJ1-6, with TRBD1 matching over 9 bases. The V gene end was trimmed by 6 bases and the J gene end by 2 bases; junction bases not matched to a gene: 5. This CDR3 spans 16 amino acids. CDR1 MNHEY and CDR2 SMNVEV come from the germline V gene (reference sequence).

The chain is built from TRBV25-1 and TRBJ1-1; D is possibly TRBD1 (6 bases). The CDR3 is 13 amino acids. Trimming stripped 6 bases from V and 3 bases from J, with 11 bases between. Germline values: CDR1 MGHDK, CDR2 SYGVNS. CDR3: CASRLGGHTEAFF. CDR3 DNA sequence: TGTGCCAGCAGGCTAGGGGGTCACACTGAAGCTTTCTTT.

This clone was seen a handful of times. The CDR3 DNA sequence: TGCGCCAGCAGCAACAGGGAGAGCGAGCAGTACTTC. Translated, it gives CASSNRESEQYF. This sequence joins TRBV5-1 and TRBJ2-7; D is possibly TRBD1 (6 bases). This CDR3 contains 12 residues. Germline V lookup: CDR1 SGHRS, CDR2 YFSETQ. V shed 4 bases and J shed 6 bases, with 11 bases lying between them.

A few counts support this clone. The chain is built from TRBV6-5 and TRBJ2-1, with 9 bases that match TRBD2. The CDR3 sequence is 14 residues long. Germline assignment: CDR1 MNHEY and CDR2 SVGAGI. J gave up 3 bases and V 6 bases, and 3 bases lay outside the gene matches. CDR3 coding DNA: TGTGCCAGCAGGCGGGGGGGCGACTACAATGAGCAGTTCTTC. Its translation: CASRRGGDYNEQFF.

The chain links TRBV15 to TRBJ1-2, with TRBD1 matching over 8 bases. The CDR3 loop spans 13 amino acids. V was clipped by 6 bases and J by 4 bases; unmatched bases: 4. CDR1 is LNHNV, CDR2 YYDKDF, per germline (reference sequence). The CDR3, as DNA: TGTGCCACCAGTGCCGGGACAGGCTATGGCTACACCTTC. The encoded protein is CATSAGTGYGYTF.

In DNA form, the CDR3 reads TGTGCCAGCTCCCAGGGTAACTATGGCTACACCTTC. It specifies CASSQGNYGYTF. V usage is TRBV2 and J usage is TRBJ1-2; possible D gene TRBD1, 5 bases. The CDR3 is made up of 12 amino acids. V lost 8 bases to trimming and J lost 1 base, with 8 bases between them. Germline V lookup: CDR1 SNHLY, CDR2 FYNNEI.

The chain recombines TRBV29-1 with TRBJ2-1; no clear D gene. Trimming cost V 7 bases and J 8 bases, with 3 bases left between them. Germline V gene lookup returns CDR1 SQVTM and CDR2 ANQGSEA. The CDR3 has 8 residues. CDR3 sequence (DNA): TGCAGCGGCGATGAGCAGTTCTTC. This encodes CSGDEQFF.

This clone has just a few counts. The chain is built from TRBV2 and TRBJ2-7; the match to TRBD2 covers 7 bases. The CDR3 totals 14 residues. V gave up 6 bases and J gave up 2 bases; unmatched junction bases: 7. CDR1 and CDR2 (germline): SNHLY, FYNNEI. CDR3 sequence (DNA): TGTGCCAGCAGCCCTCCGGGAGGTACCTACGAGCAGTACTTC. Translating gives CASSPPGGTYEQYF.

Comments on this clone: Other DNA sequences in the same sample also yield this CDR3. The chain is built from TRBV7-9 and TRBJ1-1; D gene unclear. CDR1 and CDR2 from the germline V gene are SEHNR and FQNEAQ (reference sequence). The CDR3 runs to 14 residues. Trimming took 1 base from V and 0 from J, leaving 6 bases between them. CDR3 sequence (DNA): TGTGCCAGCAGCTTAGATCCTATGAACACTGAAGCTTTCTTT. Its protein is CASSLDPMNTEAFF. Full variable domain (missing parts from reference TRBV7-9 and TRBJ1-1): DTGVSQNPRHKITKRGQNVTFRCDPISEHNRLYWYRQTLGQGPEFLTYFQNEAQLEKSRLLSDRFSAERPKGSFSTLEIQRTEQGDSAMYLCASSLDPMNTEAFFGQGTRLTVV.

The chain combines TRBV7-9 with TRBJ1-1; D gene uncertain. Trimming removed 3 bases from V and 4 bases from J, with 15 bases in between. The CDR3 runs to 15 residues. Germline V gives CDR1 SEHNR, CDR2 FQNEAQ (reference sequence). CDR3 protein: CASSFQGVVGTEAFF. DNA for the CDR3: TGTGCCAGCAGCTTTCAAGGAGTTGTGGGCACTGAAGCTTTCTTT.

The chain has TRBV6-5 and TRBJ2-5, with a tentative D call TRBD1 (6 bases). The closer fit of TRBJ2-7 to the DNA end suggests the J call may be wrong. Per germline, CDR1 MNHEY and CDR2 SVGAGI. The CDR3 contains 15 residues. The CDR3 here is CASSATSRGTYEQYF. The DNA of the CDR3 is TGTGCCAGCAGTGCTACCAGCAGGGGTACCTACGAGCAGTACTTC.

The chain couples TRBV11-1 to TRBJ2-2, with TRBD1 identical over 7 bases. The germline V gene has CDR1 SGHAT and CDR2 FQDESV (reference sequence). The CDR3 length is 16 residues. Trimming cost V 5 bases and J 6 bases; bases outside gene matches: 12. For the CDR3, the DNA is TGTGCCAGCAGCCCAAAGTCCCCTACAGGGGCCGGGGAGCTGTTTTTT. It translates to CASSPKSPTGAGELFF.

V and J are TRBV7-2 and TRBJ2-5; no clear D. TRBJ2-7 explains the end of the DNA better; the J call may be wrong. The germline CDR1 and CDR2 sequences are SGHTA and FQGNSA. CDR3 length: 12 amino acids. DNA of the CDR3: TGTGCCAGCAGCCCCTACAGCTACGAGCAGTACTTC. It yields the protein CASSPYSYEQYF.

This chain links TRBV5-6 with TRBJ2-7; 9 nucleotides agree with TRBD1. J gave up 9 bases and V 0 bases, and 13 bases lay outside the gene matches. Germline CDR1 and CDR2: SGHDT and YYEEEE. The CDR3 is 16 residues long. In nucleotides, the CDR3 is TGTGCCAGCAGCTTGGGGGGCGTGACAGGGGGGGCGGTGCAGTACTTC. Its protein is CASSLGGVTGGAVQYF.

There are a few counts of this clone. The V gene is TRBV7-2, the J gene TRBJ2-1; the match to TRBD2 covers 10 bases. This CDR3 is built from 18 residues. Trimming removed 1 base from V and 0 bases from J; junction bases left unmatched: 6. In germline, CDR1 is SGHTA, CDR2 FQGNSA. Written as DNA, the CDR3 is TGTGCCAGCAGCTTAGAAGCTAGCGGGGGCCTCTCCTACAATGAGCAGTTCTTC. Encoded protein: CASSLEASGGLSYNEQFF.

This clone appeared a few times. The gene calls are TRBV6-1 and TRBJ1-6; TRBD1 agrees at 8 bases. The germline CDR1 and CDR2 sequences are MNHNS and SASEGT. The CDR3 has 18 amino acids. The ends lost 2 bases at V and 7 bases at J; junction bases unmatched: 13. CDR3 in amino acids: CASSESPLTGVENSPLHF. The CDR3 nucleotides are TGTGCCAGCAGTGAAAGTCCCCTGACAGGGGTGGAGAATTCACCCCTCCACTTT.

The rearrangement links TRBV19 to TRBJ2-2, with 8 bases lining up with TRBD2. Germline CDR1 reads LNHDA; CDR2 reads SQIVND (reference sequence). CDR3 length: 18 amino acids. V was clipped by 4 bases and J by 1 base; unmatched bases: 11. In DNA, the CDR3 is TGTGCCAGTAGTAGAGTCCCGTTTAGCGGGGTGAACACCGGGGAGCTGTTTTTT. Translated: CASSRVPFSGVNTGELFF. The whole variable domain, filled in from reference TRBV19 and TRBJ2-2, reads DGGITQSPKYLFRKEGQNVTLSCEQNLNHDAMYWYRQDPGQGLRLIYYSQIVNDFQKGDIAEGYSVSREKKESFPLTVTSAQKNPTAFYLCASSRVPFSGVNTGELFFGEGSRLTVL.

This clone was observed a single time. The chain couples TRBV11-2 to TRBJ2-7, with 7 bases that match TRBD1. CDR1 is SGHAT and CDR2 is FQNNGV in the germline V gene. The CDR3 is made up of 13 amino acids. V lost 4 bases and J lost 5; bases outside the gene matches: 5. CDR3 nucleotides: TGTGCCAGCAGCTCAGGGACAGTAGACGAGCAGTACTTC. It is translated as CASSSGTVDEQYF.

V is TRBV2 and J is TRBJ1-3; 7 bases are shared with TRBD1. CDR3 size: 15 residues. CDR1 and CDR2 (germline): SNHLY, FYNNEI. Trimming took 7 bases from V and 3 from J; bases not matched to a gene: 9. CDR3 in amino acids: CASNFQGVLGNTIYF. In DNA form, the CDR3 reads TGTGCCAGCAATTTTCAGGGGGTTCTTGGAAACACCATATATTTT.

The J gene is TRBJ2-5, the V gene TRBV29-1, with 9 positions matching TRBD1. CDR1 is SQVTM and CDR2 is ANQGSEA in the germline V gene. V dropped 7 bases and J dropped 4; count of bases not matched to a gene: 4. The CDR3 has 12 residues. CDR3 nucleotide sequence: TGCAGCGCCCGGACAGGGGTAGAGACCCAGTACTTC. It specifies CSARTGVETQYF.